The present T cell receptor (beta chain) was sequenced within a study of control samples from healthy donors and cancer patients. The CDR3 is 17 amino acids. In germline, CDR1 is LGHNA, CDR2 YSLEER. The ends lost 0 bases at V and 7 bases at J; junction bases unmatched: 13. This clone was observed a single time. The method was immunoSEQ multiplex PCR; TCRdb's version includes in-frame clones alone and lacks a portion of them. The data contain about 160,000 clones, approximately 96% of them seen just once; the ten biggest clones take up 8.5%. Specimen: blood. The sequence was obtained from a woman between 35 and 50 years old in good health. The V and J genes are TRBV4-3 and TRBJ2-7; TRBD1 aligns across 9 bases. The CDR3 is CASSQDYGTGFSSEQYF. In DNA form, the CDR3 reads TGCGCCAGCAGCCAAGATTACGGGACAGGGTTTTCTTCGGAGCAGTACTTC.